Following are 30 T cell receptor beta chains from one sample sequenced in a study of T cell responses to AZD1222 COVID-19 vaccine. Assay used: immunoSEQ multiplex PCR; TCRdb lists only in-frame clones, some missing. This repertoire shows about 76,000 clones, 70% to 80% found once; its top ten account for 25% to 30%. The material sequenced was peripheral blood, taken 28 days after the second dose of the MenACWY control vaccine. The receptors originated from an adult who received the MenACWY meningococcal vaccine as a control.

CDR3 loop: CASSLGTGGRGTEAFF. The CDR3 DNA is TGTGCCAGCAGCTTAGGAACAGGTGGTCGTGGCACTGAAGCTTTCTTT. The genes are TRBV7-2 and TRBJ1-1; weak D call: TRBD1 (5 bases). V lost 1 base, J lost 4 bases, and 16 bases lay in between. The germline CDR1 and CDR2 sequences are SGHTA and FQGNSA. The CDR3 contains 16 residues. Complete variable domain (other parts from reference TRBV7-2 and TRBJ1-1): GAGVSQSPSNKVTEKGKDVELRCDPISGHTALYWYRQSLGQGLEFLIYFQGNSAPDKSGLPSDRFSAERTGGSVSTLTIQRTQQEDSAVYLCASSLGTGGRGTEAFFGQGTRLTVV.

This clone turned up a few times. V usage is TRBV30 and J usage is TRBJ1-1; D gene uncertain. Trimming cost V 3 bases and J 1 base, with 15 bases left between them. This CDR3 has 15 residues. Per germline, CDR1 GTSNPN and CDR2 SVGIG (reference sequence). The CDR3 is CAWRVPGKANTEAFF. DNA for the CDR3: TGTGCCTGGAGGGTCCCCGGGAAGGCGAACACTGAAGCTTTCTTT.

This chain uses TRBV5-8 with TRBJ2-1; D is unclear. Deletions cut 2 bases from V and 1 base from J, with 4 bases between. Germline loops: CDR1 SGHTS, CDR2 YDEGEE. CDR3 length equals 13 residues. The DNA for the CDR3 is TGTGCCAGCAGCTTCCGGTCCTACAATGAGCAGTTCTTC. It translates to CASSFRSYNEQFF.

This sequence joins TRBV30 and TRBJ2-3, with D tentatively TRBD1 (5 bases). CDR1 GTSNPN and CDR2 SVGIG come from the germline V gene (reference sequence). V shed 5 bases and J shed 1 base, with 10 bases lying between them. This CDR3 comprises 13 residues. The CDR3 DNA reads as TGTGCCTGGGCCGCAGGGCGCACAGATACGCAGTATTTT. Translated, it gives CAWAAGRTDTQYF.

The CDR3: CAWGTGNNEQFF. CDR3 bases: TGTGCCTGGGGGACGGGAAACAATGAGCAGTTCTTC. The rearrangement joins TRBV30 to TRBJ2-1; the D gene could be TRBD1 or TRBD2 (5 bases each). Germline V lookup: CDR1 GTSNPN, CDR2 SVGIG (reference sequence). The CDR3 consists of 12 residues. Trimming shortened V by 5 bases and J by 5 bases, and 10 bases separated the two germline ends.

This chain connects TRBV5-1 to TRBJ1-1, with D unclear. V gave up 3 bases and J gave up 0 bases, with 6 bases separating them. Germline values: CDR1 SGHRS, CDR2 YFSETQ. The CDR3 consists of 13 residues. Here the CDR3 reads CASSSTLNTEAFF. Here the CDR3 DNA reads TGCGCCAGCAGCTCGACCCTGAACACTGAAGCTTTCTTT.

The gene calls are TRBV30 and TRBJ2-3; TRBD2 is a possible D gene (6 bases). With 3 bases removed from V and 14 bases from J, the gap between germline ends came to 18 bases. CDR1 is GTSNPN, CDR2 SVGIG, per germline (reference sequence). This CDR3 is built from 12 residues. In DNA, the CDR3 is TGTGCCTGGAGCGCGGGGACTGGAGCCCCGTATTTT. Its protein product is CAWSAGTGAPYF.

The V call is TRBV11-3, the J call TRBJ1-1; unclear D gene. The CDR3 is made up of 13 amino acids. Trimming took 3 bases from V and 2 from J, leaving 7 bases between them. CDR1 and CDR2 from the germline V gene are SGHNT and YENEEA. The CDR3 nucleotides read TGTGCCAGCAGCTTCGATGGTAACACTGAAGCTTTCTTT. Amino acid sequence: CASSFDGNTEAFF.

This chain connects TRBV11-2 to TRBJ1-1; D gene ambiguous. The length of the CDR3 is 14 residues. CDR1 is SGHAT and CDR2 is FQNNGV in the germline V gene. Deletions cut 1 base from V and 1 base from J, with 7 bases between. The CDR3 is CASSLVGGNTEAFF. As DNA, the CDR3 is TGTGCCAGCAGCTTAGTTGGCGGGAACACTGAAGCTTTCTTT.

The V and J genes are TRBV19 and TRBJ1-4, with D hard to call. The CDR3 contains 14 residues. V lost 7 bases, J lost 2 bases, and 11 bases lay in between. Per the germline V gene, CDR1 is LNHDA and CDR2 is SQIVND (reference sequence). The CDR3 DNA sequence: TGTGCCAGTACCCCCGGTCAGACTAATGAAAAACTGTTTTTT. Protein sequence: CASTPGQTNEKLFF. Variable domain in full (rest from reference TRBV19 and TRBJ1-4): DGGITQSPKYLFRKEGQNVTLSCEQNLNHDAMYWYRQDPGQGLRLIYYSQIVNDFQKGDIAEGYSVSREKKESFPLTVTSAQKNPTAFYLCASTPGQTNEKLFFGSGTQLSVL.

The chain recombines TRBV21-1 with TRBJ2-7; TRBD1, the D gene given by the table, was not confirmed from the DNA. TRBV21-1 is recorded as a pseudogene. The CDR3 sequence is 15 residues long. The CDR3 DNA reads as TGTGCCAGGGCGGGGACAGGGGCCCCCTTCTACGAGCAGTACTTC. Encoded protein: CARAGTGAPFYEQYF.

The chain carries TRBV5-1 and TRBJ1-1; D remains ambiguous. Germline CDR1 and CDR2: SGHRS and YFSETQ. This CDR3 region has 13 residues. Trimming removed 4 bases from V and 0 bases from J, with 7 bases in between. The CDR3 reads CASSATVNTEAFF. Written as DNA, the CDR3 is TGCGCCAGCAGCGCCACCGTGAACACTGAAGCTTTCTTT.

For the CDR3, the DNA is TGTGCCAGCAGCGCAGGGACAGTTGATGGCTACACCTTC. Translating it yields CASSAGTVDGYTF. This chain links TRBV7-9 with TRBJ1-2, with TRBD1 identical over 7 bases. Unmatched junction bases numbered 6, after V lost 5 bases and J lost 6 bases. This CDR3 has 13 residues. Germline V gene lookup returns CDR1 SEHNR and CDR2 FQNEAQ (reference sequence).

The chain employs TRBV13 and TRBJ2-1; perhaps D is TRBD1 or TRBD2 (5 bases each). This CDR3 has 14 amino acids. Per the germline V gene, CDR1 is PRHDT and CDR2 is FYEKMQ (reference sequence). Trimming took off 3 bases at V and 5 bases at J, with 11 bases between the two ends. The CDR3 DNA follows: TGTGCCAGCAGCTTTCGCTCGGGGCACAATGAGCAGTTCTTC. Its protein is CASSFRSGHNEQFF.

V usage is TRBV11-2 and J usage is TRBJ1-1; D call uncertain. CDR1 and CDR2 from the germline V gene are SGHAT and FQNNGV. The CDR3 is made up of 14 amino acids. Trimming took 5 bases from V and 0 from J, leaving 10 bases between them. The CDR3 loop is CASSKDRLNTEAFF. As DNA, the CDR3 is TGTGCCAGCAGCAAGGACCGATTGAACACTGAAGCTTTCTTT.

This chain joins TRBV12-3 or TRBV12-4 and TRBJ2-1; unclear D gene. The CDR3 loop spans 13 amino acids. Trimming pared 7 bases from V and 0 bases from J, leaving 7 bases between. In DNA, the CDR3 is TGTGCCAGCACCCCCAGCTCCTACAATGAGCAGTTCTTC. Its translation is CASTPSSYNEQFF.

The V gene is TRBV7-8, the J gene TRBJ1-5, with 9 bases fitting TRBD1. Germline V lookup: CDR1 SGHVS, CDR2 FQNEAQ. V lost 5 bases, J lost 2 bases, and 4 bases stayed unmatched. The CDR3 is 15 residues long. CDR3 sequence (DNA): TGTGCCAGCAGCCCCACAGGGGGCGGCAATCAGCCCCAGCATTTT. This encodes CASSPTGGGNQPQHF. Together with reference TRBV7-8 and TRBJ1-5, the CDR3 gives the full variable domain: GAGVSQSPRYKVAKRGQDVALRCDPISGHVSLFWYQQALGQGPEFLTYFQNEAQLDKSGLPSDRFFAERPEGSVSTLKIQRTQQEDSAVYLCASSPTGGGNQPQHFGDGTRLSIL.

V is TRBV6-5 and J is TRBJ1-5; perhaps TRBD1 as D (5 bases). The V end was cut by 4 bases, the J end by 7 bases, with 11 bases between. The CDR3 runs 13 residues. Germline assignment: CDR1 MNHEY and CDR2 SVGAGI. The CDR3 here is CASSFQWDQPQHF. Here the CDR3 DNA reads TGTGCCAGCAGTTTTCAATGGGACCAGCCCCAGCATTTT.

V and J are TRBV30 and TRBJ2-7; D unclear. Germline V gene data show CDR1 as GTSNPN and CDR2 as SVGIG (reference sequence). Trimming took 4 bases from V and 3 from J, leaving 13 bases between them. The CDR3 loop spans 13 amino acids. CDR3: CAWKNGTFYEQYF. CDR3 DNA sequence: TGTGCCTGGAAGAATGGCACTTTCTACGAGCAGTACTTC. Using reference TRBV30 and TRBJ2-7 for the parts outside the CDR3, the full variable domain is SQTIHQWPATLVQPVGSPLSLECTVEGTSNPNLYWYRQAAGRGLQLLFYSVGIGQISSEVPQNLSASRPQDRQFILSSKKLLLSDSGFYLCAWKNGTFYEQYFGPGTRLTVT.

The chain links TRBV6-2 or TRBV6-3 to TRBJ1-1; 11 nucleotides line up with TRBD1. V lost 4 bases and J lost 4; bases outside the gene matches: 5. The CDR3 is 15 amino acids. Germline-derived CDR1 and CDR2 are MNHEY and SVGEGT. The CDR3: CASSSLGTGGTEAFF. CDR3 sequence (DNA): TGTGCCAGCAGTTCCCTCGGGACAGGGGGCACTGAAGCTTTCTTT.

The gene calls are TRBV5-4 and TRBJ1-4; D ambiguous. Germline-derived CDR1 and CDR2 are SGHNT and YYREEE (reference sequence). Trimming removed 5 bases from V and 7 bases from J, with 9 bases in between. This CDR3 comprises 12 residues. In DNA, the CDR3 is TGTGCCAGCAGTGTGAGCGGTGAAAAACTGTTTTTT. Its protein product is CASSVSGEKLFF.

V gene TRBV5-1 combines with J gene TRBJ2-5, with D possibly being TRBD1 or TRBD2 (5 bases each). The CDR3 is 13 residues long. Germline CDR1 and CDR2: SGHRS and YFSETQ. Trimming shortened V by 4 bases and J by 7 bases, and 14 bases separated the two germline ends. This CDR3 is CASSPEARGTQYF. The CDR3 nucleotides are TGCGCCAGCAGCCCCGAAGCGAGGGGGACCCAGTACTTC.

The chain couples TRBV5-1 to TRBJ1-2, with TRBD1 matching over 11 bases. This CDR3 contains 13 residues. Trimming at V came to 4 bases and at J to 11 bases, leaving 7 bases not matched to a gene. In germline, CDR1 is SGHRS, CDR2 YFSETQ. This CDR3 is CASSRGTGGFYTF. The CDR3 DNA follows: TGCGCCAGCAGCCGGGGGACAGGGGGTTTTTACACCTTC.

This chain uses TRBV6-6 with TRBJ2-3, with 7 bases that match TRBD1. CDR1 is MNHNY and CDR2 is SVGAGI in the germline V gene (reference sequence). After removal of 5 bases from V and 3 bases from J, the junction contained 2 bases not matched to a gene. The CDR3 runs 13 residues. The CDR3 protein is CASSRQGTDTQYF. The CDR3 region has the DNA TGTGCCAGCAGTAGACAGGGAACAGATACGCAGTATTTT.

The V call is TRBV7-6, the J call TRBJ2-2, with 7 bases that match TRBD2. Germline V gene data show CDR1 as SGHVS and CDR2 as FNYEAQ. With V trimmed by 2 bases and J by 4 bases, 7 bases remained unmatched. The CDR3 has 16 residues. The CDR3 spells CASSLTGGFGTGELFF. The CDR3 nucleotides read TGTGCCAGCAGCTTAACCGGGGGGTTTGGCACCGGGGAGCTGTTTTTT.

The V and J genes are TRBV10-3 and TRBJ1-2; TRBD1 matches 7 bases. CDR3 length: 17 amino acids. Germline V gene sequence: CDR1 ENHRY, CDR2 SYGVKD. Trimming took 8 bases from V and 0 from J; bases not matched to a gene: 15. CDR3 sequence: CAIATGVITGSNYGYTF. CDR3 nucleotide sequence: TGTGCCATCGCAACAGGGGTAATTACTGGGTCTAACTATGGCTACACCTTC.

This clone has a single count. The chain links TRBV15 to TRBJ1-6; no reliable D call. Germline CDR1 LNHNV, CDR2 YYDKDF (reference sequence). The CDR3 extends over 13 amino acids. V lost 4 bases, J lost 5 bases, and 6 bases lay in between. The CDR3 DNA follows: TGTGCCACCAGCATTACAGATAATTCACCCCTCCACTTT. It is translated as CATSITDNSPLHF.

This clone was recorded once. CDR3 protein: CASSGGTAEETQYF. CDR3 coding DNA: TGTGCCAGCAGCGGCGGGACAGCTGAAGAGACCCAGTACTTC. The J gene is TRBJ2-5, the V gene TRBV9, with a possible D match to TRBD1 (7 bases). V lost 3 bases, J lost 3 bases, and 12 bases lay in between. The germline CDR1 and CDR2 sequences are SGDLS and YYNGEE. The CDR3 runs to 14 residues.

The rearrangement joins TRBV3-1 (or the pseudogene TRBV3-2) to TRBJ2-1; D is uncertain. CDR3 size: 11 residues. Germline V gene lookup returns CDR1 LGHDT and CDR2 YNNKEL (reference sequence). The ends were cut back, 6 bases at V and 7 bases at J, with 7 bases in the middle. The DNA for the CDR3 is TGTGCCAGCAGAAGGGATAATGAGCAGTTCTTC. This gives the protein CASRRDNEQFF.

The chain combines TRBV7-2 with TRBJ2-7; TRBD2 matches at 9 bases. The CDR3 is made up of 14 amino acids. From germline, CDR1 is SGHTA and CDR2 FQGNSA. The trim removed 5 bases at V and 3 bases at J, leaving 5 bases unmatched. The CDR3 DNA sequence: TGTGCCAGCAGCCGCGGGGGGGCCCTCTACGAGCAGTACTTC. It translates to CASSRGGALYEQYF.